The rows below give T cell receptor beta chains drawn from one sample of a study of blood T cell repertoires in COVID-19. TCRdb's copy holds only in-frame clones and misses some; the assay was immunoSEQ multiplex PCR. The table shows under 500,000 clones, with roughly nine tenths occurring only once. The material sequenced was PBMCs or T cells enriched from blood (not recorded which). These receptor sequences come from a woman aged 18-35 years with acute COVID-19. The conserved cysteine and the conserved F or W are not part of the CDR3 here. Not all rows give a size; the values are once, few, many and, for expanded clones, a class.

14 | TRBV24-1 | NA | ATSDPGLAAYNEQF
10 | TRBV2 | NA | ASSESGSEAF
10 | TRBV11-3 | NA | ASSQNGGEQY
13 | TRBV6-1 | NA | ASSELQGVSYGYT
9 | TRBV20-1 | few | SAPRGTEAF
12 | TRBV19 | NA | ASSIDRGFQPQH
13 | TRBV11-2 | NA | ASSLLGQGNQPQH
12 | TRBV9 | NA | ASSVGMAKETQY
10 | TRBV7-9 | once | ASSISGGEPH
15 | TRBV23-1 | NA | ASSQSGRDRGFETQY
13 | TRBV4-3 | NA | ASSQDRQGGEKLF
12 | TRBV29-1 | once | SPTYRGRTDTQY
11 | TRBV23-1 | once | ASSQSQGYEQY
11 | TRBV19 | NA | ASGTGRNQPQH
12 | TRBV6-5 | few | ASQEGNTNYGYT
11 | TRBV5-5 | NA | ASSPRDSYGYT
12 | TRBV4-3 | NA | ASSQGRTGNGYT
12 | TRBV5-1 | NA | ASSLQRGTYEQY
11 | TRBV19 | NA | ASSPPETGEQY
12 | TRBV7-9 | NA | ASSFGGGGNTIY
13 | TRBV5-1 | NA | ASSQGGGRTDTQY
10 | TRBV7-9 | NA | ASSTTSDEQY
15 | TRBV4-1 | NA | ASTTVQAGVMTGELF
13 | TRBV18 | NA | ASSPGQGPNSPLH
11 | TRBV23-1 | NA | ASSQSLAYEQY
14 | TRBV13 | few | ASSLKWGDYNSPLH